This T cell receptor beta chain was sequenced in a study of regulatory T cells in long-lasting Graves disease. Whole-study findings and limits: Researchers examined only peripheral blood and not thyroid tissue.

Construction of the TCR beta libraries employed iRepertoire HTBI primers in conjunction with Arm-PCR of CDR3 regions. Original handling: Analysis of the samples identified 50 to 70 TRBV and 12 to 15 TRBJ segments. TCRdb itself ran the multiplex PCR reads through MiXCR, one entry per CDR3 protein. It is TCRdb's table, rather than the study itself, that gives the V and J calls and clone size. The data show roughly 560,000 distinct CDR3 sequences, about 16% seen once. Time point of the sample: newly diagnosed GD, antithyroid drugs for less than 3 months. Following extraction of RNA from PBMCs, that RNA was used to make the TCR library. In this sample, this clonotype turned up many times. Its antigen is not identified. The germline V and J ends were trimmed by 2 bases and 2 bases, with 12 bases remaining between them. This CDR3 spans 15 amino acids. The germline CDR1 and CDR2 sequences are MNHEY and SMNVEV (reference sequence).

In addition, the sample was reused for a study of T cells in Graves' hyperthyroidism and ophthalmopathy.

V gene TRBV27 combines with J gene TRBJ2-5; unclear D gene. The specimen was peripheral blood mononuclear cells (PBMCs), collected at new diagnosis, from a patient treated with antithyroid drugs. This sequence was found in a woman aged 35-65 years with Graves disease. In nucleotides, the CDR3 is TGTGCCAGCAGTTTAATTCCTTGGCAACAAGAGACCCAGTACTTC. This codes for CASSLIPWQQETQYF.